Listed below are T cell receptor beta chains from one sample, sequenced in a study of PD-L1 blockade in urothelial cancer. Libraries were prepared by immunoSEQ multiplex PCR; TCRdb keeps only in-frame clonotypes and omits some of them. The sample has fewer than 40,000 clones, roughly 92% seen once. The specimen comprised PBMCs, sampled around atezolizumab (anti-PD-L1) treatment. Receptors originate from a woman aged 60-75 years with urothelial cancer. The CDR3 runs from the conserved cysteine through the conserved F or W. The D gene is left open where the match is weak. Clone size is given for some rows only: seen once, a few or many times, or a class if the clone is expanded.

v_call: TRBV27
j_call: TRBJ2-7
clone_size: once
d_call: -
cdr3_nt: TGTGCCAGCAGTTTACAGCGGAACTCCTACGAGCAGTACTTC
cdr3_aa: CASSLQRNSYEQYF

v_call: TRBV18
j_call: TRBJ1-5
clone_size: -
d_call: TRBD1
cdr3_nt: TGTGCCAGCTCACTATCCGGGACAGGGGTCAATCAGCCCCAGCATTTT
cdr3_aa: CASSLSGTGVNQPQHF

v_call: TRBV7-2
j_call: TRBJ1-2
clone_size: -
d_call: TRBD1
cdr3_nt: TGTGCCAGCAGCCAGACAGGGCACTATGGCTACACCTTC
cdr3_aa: CASSQTGHYGYTF

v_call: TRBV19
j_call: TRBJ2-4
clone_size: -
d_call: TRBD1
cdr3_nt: TGTGCCAGTAGTAAATGGGGACAGGGGATGGCCAAAAACATTCAGTACTTC
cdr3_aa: CASSKWGQGMAKNIQYF

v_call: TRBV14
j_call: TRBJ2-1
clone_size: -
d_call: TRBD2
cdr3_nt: TGTGCCAGCAGCCAAGTGGCGGGAGCTGACAATGAGCAGTTCTTC
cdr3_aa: CASSQVAGADNEQFF

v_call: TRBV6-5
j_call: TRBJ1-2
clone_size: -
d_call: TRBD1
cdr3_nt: TGTGCCAGCAGTTCTCCCGGGACAGCGGACTATGGCTACACCTTC
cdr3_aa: CASSSPGTADYGYTF

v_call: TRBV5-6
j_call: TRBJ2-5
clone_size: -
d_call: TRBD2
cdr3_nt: TGTGCCAGCAGCAAAATAACCGGGACTAGCGGGGGAGAGACCCAGTACTTC
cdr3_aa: CASSKITGTSGGETQYF

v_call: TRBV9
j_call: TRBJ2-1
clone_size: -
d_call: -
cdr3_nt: TGTGCCAGCAGCGTAAGAGGAGGTGTTAGCGAGCGGAATGAGCAGTTCTTC
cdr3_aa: CASSVRGGVSERNEQFF

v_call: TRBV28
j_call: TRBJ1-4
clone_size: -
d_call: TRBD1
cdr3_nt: TGTGCCAGCAGTTTGTCTTCGACAGGGGAACTGTTTTTT
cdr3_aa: CASSLSSTGELFF

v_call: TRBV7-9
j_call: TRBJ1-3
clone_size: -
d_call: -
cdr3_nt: TGTGCCAGCAGCTCTAGCGAGGAGGTCTACTCTGGAAACACCATATATTTT
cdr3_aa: CASSSSEEVYSGNTIYF

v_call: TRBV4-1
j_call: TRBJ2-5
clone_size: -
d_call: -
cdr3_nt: TGCGCCAGCAGCCAAGTCCGGACTGGGCCTAAGGAGACCCAGTACTTC
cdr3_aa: CASSQVRTGPKETQYF

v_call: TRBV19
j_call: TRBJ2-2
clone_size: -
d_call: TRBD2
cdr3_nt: TGTGCCAGTAGTTGGAGGCGGGAGGATGGGGGGGAGCTGTTTTTT
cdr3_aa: CASSWRREDGGELFF

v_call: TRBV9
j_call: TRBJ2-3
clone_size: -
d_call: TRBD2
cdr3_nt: TGTGCCAGCAGCCCCGGCCTAGCGGGGGCGCGGGGAGATACGCAGTATTTT
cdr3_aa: CASSPGLAGARGDTQYF

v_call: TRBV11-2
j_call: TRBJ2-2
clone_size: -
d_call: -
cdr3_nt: TGTGCCAGCAGCTTAGGCGCAATAGGGGGCACCGGGGAGCTGTTTTTT
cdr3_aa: CASSLGAIGGTGELFF

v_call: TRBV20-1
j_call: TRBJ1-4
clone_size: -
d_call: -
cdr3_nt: TGCAGTGCTAGCGAACGCCGGGGACTGTTTTTT
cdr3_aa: CSASERRGLFF

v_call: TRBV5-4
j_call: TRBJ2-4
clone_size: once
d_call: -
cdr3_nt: TGTGCCAGCAGCTTTGGTAGCGTTCAAGCCAAAAACATTCAGTACTTC
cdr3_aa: CASSFGSVQAKNIQYF

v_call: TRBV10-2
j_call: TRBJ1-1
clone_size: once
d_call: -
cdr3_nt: TGCGCCAGCAGGGTGGCCACTGAAGCTTTCTTT
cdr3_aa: CASRVATEAFF

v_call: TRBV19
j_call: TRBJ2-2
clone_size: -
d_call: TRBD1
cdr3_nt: TGTGCCAGTAGTAGGGGACAGACGAACACCGGGGAGCTGTTTTTT
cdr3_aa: CASSRGQTNTGELFF

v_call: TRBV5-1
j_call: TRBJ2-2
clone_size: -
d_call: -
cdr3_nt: TGCGCCAGCAGCCTCCGGGACACCGACTCGAACACCGGGGAGCTGTTTTTT
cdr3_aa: CASSLRDTDSNTGELFF

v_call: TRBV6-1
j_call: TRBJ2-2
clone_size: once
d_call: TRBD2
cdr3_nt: TGTGCCAGCAGTGTGGCACTGGCGGGAGCCGGGGAGCTGTTTTTT
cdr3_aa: CASSVALAGAGELFF

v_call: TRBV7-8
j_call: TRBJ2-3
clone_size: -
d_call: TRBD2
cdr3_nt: TGTGCCAGCAGCACACCACTAGCGCCGAGCACAGATACGCAGTATTTT
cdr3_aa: CASSTPLAPSTDTQYF

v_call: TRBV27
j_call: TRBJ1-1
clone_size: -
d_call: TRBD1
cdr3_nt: TGTGCCAGCAGGGACAGGTTTCCGAACACTGAAGCTTTCTTT
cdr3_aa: CASRDRFPNTEAFF

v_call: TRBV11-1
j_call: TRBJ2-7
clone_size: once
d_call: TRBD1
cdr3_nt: TGTGCCAGCAGTCCAGACAGGGGCCTTTACGAGCAGTACTTC
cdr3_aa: CASSPDRGLYEQYF

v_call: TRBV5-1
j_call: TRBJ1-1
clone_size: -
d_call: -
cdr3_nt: TGCGCCAGCGGCCCAGGGGTGGTGAACACTGAAGCTTTCTTT
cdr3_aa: CASGPGVVNTEAFF

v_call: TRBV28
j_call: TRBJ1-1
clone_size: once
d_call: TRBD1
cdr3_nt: TGTGCCAGCAGCCTGACAGGGCGCGCTGAAGCTTTCTTT
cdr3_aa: CASSLTGRAEAFF

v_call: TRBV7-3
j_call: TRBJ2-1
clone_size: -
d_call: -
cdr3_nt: TGTGCCAGCAGCCCGGGGGTCGGGAATGAGCAGTTCTTC
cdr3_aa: CASSPGVGNEQFF

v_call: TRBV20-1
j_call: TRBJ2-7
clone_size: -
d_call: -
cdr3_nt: TGCAGCCAACAGGGGAGGCACGAGCAGTACTTC
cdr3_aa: CSQQGRHEQYF

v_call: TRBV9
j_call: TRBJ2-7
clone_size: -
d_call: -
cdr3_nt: TGTGCCAGCAGCGTAGCCCAGGGGCCGTACGAGCAGTACTTC
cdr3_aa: CASSVAQGPYEQYF

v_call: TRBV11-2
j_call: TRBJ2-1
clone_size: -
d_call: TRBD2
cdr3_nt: TGTGCCAGCAGCCCCACTAGCGGGAGGGGAAATGAGCAGTTCTTC
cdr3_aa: CASSPTSGRGNEQFF

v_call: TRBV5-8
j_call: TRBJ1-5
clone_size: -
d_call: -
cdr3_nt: TGTGCCAGCAGCCCCCTCGGGTTACAAAACAATCAGCCCCAGCATTTT
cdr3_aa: CASSPLGLQNNQPQHF

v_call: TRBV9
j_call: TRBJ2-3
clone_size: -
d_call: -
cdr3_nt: TGTGCCAGCAGCGTAGGGCGGATTAGCACAGATACGCAGTATTTT
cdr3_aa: CASSVGRISTDTQYF

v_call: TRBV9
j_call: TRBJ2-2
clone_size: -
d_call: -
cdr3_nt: TGTGCCAGCAGCGTAGTAGAAGAAGCGGTTCCCGGGGAGCTGTTTTTT
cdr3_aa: CASSVVEEAVPGELFF

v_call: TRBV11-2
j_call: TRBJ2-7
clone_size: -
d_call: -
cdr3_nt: TGTGCCAGCAGCTTTTTAAGGGGTCAGCCCAGACTCTCCTACGAGCAGTACTTC
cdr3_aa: CASSFLRGQPRLSYEQYF

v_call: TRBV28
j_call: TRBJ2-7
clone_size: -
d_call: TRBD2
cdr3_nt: TGTGCCAGCAGCCCACTAGCGGGAGCCGTCCACGAGCAGTACTTC
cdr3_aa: CASSPLAGAVHEQYF

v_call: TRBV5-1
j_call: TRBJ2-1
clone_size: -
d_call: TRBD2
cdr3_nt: TGCGCCAGCAGGGCCGGGACTAGCGGGGCTAATGAGCAGTTCTTC
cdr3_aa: CASRAGTSGANEQFF

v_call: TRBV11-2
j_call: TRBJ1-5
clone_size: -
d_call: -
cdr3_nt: TGTGCCAGCAGCTTAGATTCGGGGAAAGAGCCCCAGCATTTT
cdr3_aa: CASSLDSGKEPQHF

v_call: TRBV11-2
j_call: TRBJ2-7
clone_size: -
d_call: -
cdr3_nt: TGTGCCAGCAGCTTAGCCAGTTCCGAGCAGTACTTC
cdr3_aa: CASSLASSEQYF

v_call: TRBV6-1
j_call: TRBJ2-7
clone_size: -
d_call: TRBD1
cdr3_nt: TGTGCCAGCAGTGGGGGGACAGGGGGCGAGCAGTACTTC
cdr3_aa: CASSGGTGGEQYF

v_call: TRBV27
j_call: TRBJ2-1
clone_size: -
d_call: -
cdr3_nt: TGTGCCAGCAGTTCCCTACTAGGGACTTACAATGAGCAGTTCTTC
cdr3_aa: CASSSLLGTYNEQFF

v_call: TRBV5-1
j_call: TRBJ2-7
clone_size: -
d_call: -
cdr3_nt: TGCGCCAGCAGCCCAGGGGTGGGAGGGCTCTACGAGCAGTACTTC
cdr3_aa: CASSPGVGGLYEQYF

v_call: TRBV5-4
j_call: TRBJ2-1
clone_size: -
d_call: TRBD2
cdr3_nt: TGTGCCAGCAGCACGGGAGCTAGCGGTCCCTACAATGAGCAGTTCTTC
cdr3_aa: CASSTGASGPYNEQFF

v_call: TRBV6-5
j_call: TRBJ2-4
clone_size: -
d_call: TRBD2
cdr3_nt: TGTGCCAGCAGTTACCGAGCGGGGGAGATGTACATTCAGTACTTC
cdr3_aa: CASSYRAGEMYIQYF

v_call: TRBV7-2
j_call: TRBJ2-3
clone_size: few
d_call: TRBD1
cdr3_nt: TGTGCCAGCAGCCGGACAGGTTCTTTTACGCAGTATTTT
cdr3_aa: CASSRTGSFTQYF

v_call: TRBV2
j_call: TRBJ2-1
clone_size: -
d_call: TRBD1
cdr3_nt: TGTGCCAGCAGTGAGGGACAGGGCTACAATGAGCAGTTCTTC
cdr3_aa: CASSEGQGYNEQFF

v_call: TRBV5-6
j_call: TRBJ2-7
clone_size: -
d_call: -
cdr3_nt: TGTGCCAGCAGCTTGTTAGAGGGCTTCAGCTCCTACGAGCAGTACTTC
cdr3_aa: CASSLLEGFSSYEQYF

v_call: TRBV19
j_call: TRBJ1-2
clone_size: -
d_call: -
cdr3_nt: TGTGCCAGTAGTATACAGGGTGAAAGTGGCTACACCTTC
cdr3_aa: CASSIQGESGYTF

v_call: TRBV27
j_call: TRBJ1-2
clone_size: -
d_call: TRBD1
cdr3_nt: TGTGCCAGCCATTCAGGGGGCGCAAGTGGCTACACCTTC
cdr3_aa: CASHSGGASGYTF

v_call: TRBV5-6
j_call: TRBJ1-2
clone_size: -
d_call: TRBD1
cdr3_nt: TGTGCCAGCAGCTTGAGGGCAGGGGGGTATGGCTACACCTTC
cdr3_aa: CASSLRAGGYGYTF

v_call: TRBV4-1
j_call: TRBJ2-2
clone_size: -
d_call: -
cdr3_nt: TGCGCCAGCAGCCGGAATACACAGGGCACCGGGGAGCTGTTTTTT
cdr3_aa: CASSRNTQGTGELFF

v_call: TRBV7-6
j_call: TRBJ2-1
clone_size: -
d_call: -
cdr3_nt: TGTGCCAGCAGCTCAATTCGCAAGCCCTACAATGAGCAGTTCTTC
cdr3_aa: CASSSIRKPYNEQFF

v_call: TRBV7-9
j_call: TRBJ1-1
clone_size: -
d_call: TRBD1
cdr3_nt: TGTGCCAGCAGGAACCGGGACAGTAACACTGAAGCTTTCTTT
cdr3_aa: CASRNRDSNTEAFF

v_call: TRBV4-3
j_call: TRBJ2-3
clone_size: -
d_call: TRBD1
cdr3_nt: TGCGCCAGCAGCACCGGGGACAGGGGTAGCACAGATACGCAGTATTTT
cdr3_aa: CASSTGDRGSTDTQYF

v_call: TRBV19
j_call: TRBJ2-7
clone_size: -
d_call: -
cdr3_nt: TGTGCCAGTAGTATATTTTTCGGTCGGAGCTCCTACGAGCAGTACTTC
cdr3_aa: CASSIFFGRSSYEQYF

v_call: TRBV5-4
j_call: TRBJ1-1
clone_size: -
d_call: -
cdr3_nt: TGTGCCAGCAGCTTGTCAGTCAGGGCTGAAGCTTTCTTT
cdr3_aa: CASSLSVRAEAFF

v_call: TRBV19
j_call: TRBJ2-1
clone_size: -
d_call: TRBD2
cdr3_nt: TGTGCCAGTAGTTACGGGACTAGCGGGACTGAGCAGTTCTTC
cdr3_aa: CASSYGTSGTEQFF

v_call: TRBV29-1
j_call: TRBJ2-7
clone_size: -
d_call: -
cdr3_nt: TGCAGCGTTGTGGGGGGATCCTCCTACGAGCAGTACTTC
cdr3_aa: CSVVGGSSYEQYF

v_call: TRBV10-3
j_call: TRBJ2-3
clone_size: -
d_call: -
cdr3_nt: TGTGCCACCAGCGCTGGGCTTGGCACAGATACGCAGTATTTT
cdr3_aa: CATSAGLGTDTQYF

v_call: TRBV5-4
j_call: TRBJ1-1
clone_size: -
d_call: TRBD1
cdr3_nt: TGTGCCAGCAGCCTCGGACAGGCTGAAGCTTTCTTT
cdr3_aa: CASSLGQAEAFF

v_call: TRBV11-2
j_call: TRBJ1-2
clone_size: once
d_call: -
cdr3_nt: TGTGCCAGCAGCTTTTCGAGGCACTATGGCTACACCTTC
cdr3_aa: CASSFSRHYGYTF

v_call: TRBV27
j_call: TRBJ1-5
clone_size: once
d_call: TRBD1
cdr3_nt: TGTGCCAGCAGTTTGACAGGGGAGATCGGCAATCAGCCCCAGCATTTT
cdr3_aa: CASSLTGEIGNQPQHF